This is a list of T cell receptor beta chains from one sample in a study of T cells in Graves' hyperthyroidism and ophthalmopathy. From the multiplex PCR reads, TCRdb called clonotypes with MiXCR, one entry per CDR3 protein. The data contain about 640,000 distinct CDR3 sequences, less than 25% of them singletons. Sequenced material: blood. These receptors originate from a young man with Graves' ophthalmopathy. CDR3s include the opening cysteine and the closing phenylalanine or tryptophan. The order of the fields is J gene, D gene, clone size, V gene, CDR3 protein, CDR3 DNA. The D gene is left open where the match is weak. Not all rows give a size; the values are once, few, many and, for expanded clones, a class.

TRBJ1-5 | TRBD1 | many | TRBV30 | CAYSGQGNQPQHF | TGTGCCTACTCGGGACAGGGTAATCAGCCCCAGCATTTT
TRBJ2-1 | TRBD1 | many | TRBV11-2 | CASSSYRGRNNEQFF | TGTGCCAGCAGTTCGTACAGGGGGCGCAACAATGAGCAGTTCTTC
TRBJ2-1 | TRBD1 | - | TRBV27 | CASSRTGEINEQFF | TGTGCCAGCAGTCGGACAGGCGAAATCAATGAGCAGTTCTTC
TRBJ2-2 | TRBD1 | - | TRBV11-2 | CASSFPPGTGGAFTNTGELFF | TGTGCCAGCAGCTTCCCTCCCGGGACAGGGGGGGCATTTACGAACACCGGGGAGCTGTTTTTT
TRBJ2-1 | - | many | TRBV11-2 | CASSRGVAAAGNEQFF | TGTGCCAGCAGCCGCGGGGTGGCCGCCGCGGGAAATGAGCAGTTCTTC
TRBJ2-7 | TRBD2 | - | TRBV27 | CASSLGVAGPYEQYF | TGTGCCAGCAGTTTAGGAGTAGCGGGCCCCTACGAGCAGTACTTC
TRBJ2-7 | TRBD1 | few | TRBV20-1 | CSALPGTGEGEQYF | TGCAGTGCCCTCCCCGGGACAGGGGAAGGCGAGCAGTACTTC
TRBJ2-1 | TRBD2 | - | TRBV4-3 | CASSQLADNEQFF | TGCGCCAGCAGCCAACTAGCGGACAATGAGCAGTTCTTC
TRBJ1-1 | - | - | TRBV20-1 | CSEESPLTTEAFF | TGCAGCGAGGAGTCGCCCCTTACCACTGAAGCTTTCTTT
TRBJ2-3 | - | - | TRBV20-1 | CSATGPTDTQYF | TGCAGTGCGACCGGACCCACAGATACGCAGTATTTT
TRBJ1-3 | - | few | TRBV28 | CASSSYRRSSGNTIYF | TGTGCCAGCAGTTCATACAGGAGGAGCTCTGGAAACACCATATATTTT
TRBJ2-2 | TRBD2 | - | TRBV6-1 | CATGGEGANTGELFF | TGTGCCACTGGAGGGGAGGGCGCGAACACCGGGGAGCTGTTTTTT
TRBJ1-4 | TRBD1 | many | TRBV12-3/TRBV12-4 | CASSLTGENEKLFF | TGTGCCAGCAGCCTCACAGGGGAAAATGAAAAACTGTTTTTT
TRBJ1-6 | - | - | TRBV9 | CASSLSDTNSPLHF | TGTGCCAGCAGCCTCTCGGACACAAATTCACCCCTCCACTTT
TRBJ2-5 | - | many | TRBV7-6 | CASSKGGLETQYF | TGTGCCAGCAGCAAGGGGGGGCTCGAGACCCAGTACTTC
TRBJ2-5 | TRBD1 | many | TRBV7-2 | CASSSGQVVQETQYF | TGTGCCAGCAGCTCGGGACAGGTGGTACAAGAGACCCAGTACTTC
TRBJ2-1 | - | - | TRBV7-3 | CASSPGPPSYEQFF | TGTGCCAGCAGCCCGGGACCCCCTAGCTATGAGCAGTTCTTC
TRBJ1-1 | TRBD1 | - | TRBV30 | CAWSDLSRRGRTEAFF | TGTGCCTGGAGCGATCTTTCCCGCAGGGGGAGGACTGAAGCTTTCTTT
TRBJ1-2 | - | few | TRBV28 | CASSSGQLSPEYGYTF | TGTGCCAGCAGTTCCGGGCAGCTCAGTCCGGAGTATGGCTACACCTTC
TRBJ2-7 | TRBD1 | few | TRBV5-8 | CASSLRQGSSYEQYF | TGTGCCAGCAGCTTGCGACAGGGTAGCTCCTACGAGCAGTACTTC
TRBJ2-1 | - | - | TRBV14 | CASSQDQIGSYNEQFF | TGTGCCAGCAGCCAAGATCAGATCGGGAGCTACAATGAGCAGTTCTTC
TRBJ2-7 | TRBD1 | few | TRBV27 | CASSRTGFYEQYF | TGTGCCAGCAGCCGGACAGGATTCTACGAGCAGTACTTC
TRBJ2-1 | TRBD1 | few | TRBV9 | CASSPGQGRGSNEQFF | TGTGCCAGCAGCCCCGGACAGGGTCGTGGGTCCAATGAGCAGTTCTTC
TRBJ1-5 | TRBD1 | few | TRBV24-1 | CATGDRDNQPQHF | TGTGCCACCGGGGACAGGGACAATCAGCCCCAGCATTTT
TRBJ1-1 | - | - | TRBV27 | CASSSRHMNTEAFF | TGTGCCAGCAGTTCTCGGCACATGAACACTGAAGCTTTCTTT
TRBJ1-5 | - | many | TRBV28 | CASSLVRLGTQPQHF | TGTGCCAGCAGTTTGGTTCGGTTGGGTACTCAGCCCCAGCATTTT
TRBJ2-1 | TRBD2 | - | TRBV10-3 | CAISERTSDSNEQFF | TGTGCCATCAGTGAAAGGACTAGCGATTCTAATGAGCAGTTCTTC
TRBJ2-5 | - | - | TRBV7-3 | CASSLQLASKETQYF | TGTGCCAGCAGCTTACAGCTAGCGTCTAAAGAGACCCAGTACTTC
TRBJ1-3 | - | - | TRBV9 | CASSVESTGNTIYF | TGTGCCAGCAGCGTAGAGAGCACTGGAAACACCATATATTTT
TRBJ2-7 | TRBD1 | many | TRBV12-3/TRBV12-4 | CASSQTGVSYEQYF | TGTGCCAGCAGTCAAACAGGGGTATCCTACGAGCAGTACTTC
TRBJ2-2 | - | once | TRBV3-2 | CASSPTGGSTGELFF | TGTGCCAGCAGCCCAACAGGGGGAAGTACCGGGGAGCTGTTTTTT
TRBJ2-7 | - | - | TRBV6-5 | CASSYSAGFSYEQYF | TGTGCCAGCAGTTACTCCGCGGGGTTTTCCTACGAGCAGTACTTC
TRBJ1-2 | TRBD1 | - | TRBV4-1 | CASSQASGQASYGYTF | TGCGCCAGCAGCCAAGCCTCGGGACAGGCTTCATACGGCTACACCTTC
TRBJ1-2 | - | - | TRBV20-1 | CSATTASYGYTF | TGCAGTGCTACTACAGCGTCCTATGGCTACACCTTC
TRBJ2-7 | TRBD1 | many | TRBV20-1 | CSARDATGVSEQYF | TGCAGTGCTAGAGATGCAACAGGGGTTAGCGAGCAGTACTTC
TRBJ2-1 | TRBD2 | many | TRBV11-2 | CASSSVPASGVNEQFF | TGTGCCAGCAGCTCCGTCCCAGCTAGCGGGGTTAATGAGCAGTTCTTC
TRBJ2-5 | - | many | TRBV5-1 | CASSLASLVEETQYF | TGCGCCAGCAGCTTGGCCTCACTAGTGGAAGAGACCCAGTACTTC
TRBJ2-2 | - | - | TRBV6-5 | CASSYSTGGSTGELFF | TGTGCCAGCAGTTACTCGACGGGGGGCTCGACTGGGGAGCTGTTTTTT
TRBJ2-3 | - | - | TRBV29-1 | CSVEEGITQYF | TGCAGCGTTGAAGAGGGGATCACGCAGTATTTT
TRBJ1-1 | - | many | TRBV20-1 | CSAREGAADTEAFF | TGCAGTGCTAGAGAGGGGGCAGCGGACACTGAAGCTTTCTTT
TRBJ2-5 | - | many | TRBV5-6 | CASSLSAGKKTQYF | TGTGCCAGCAGCTTGAGTGCGGGAAAAAAGACCCAGTACTTC
TRBJ1-5 | - | few | TRBV9 | CASSVMKDSANQPQHF | TGTGCCAGCAGCGTAATGAAGGACAGCGCCAATCAGCCCCAGCATTTT
TRBJ1-1 | - | - | TRBV14 | CASSQNPGTLNTEAFF | TGTGCCAGCAGCCAAAACCCCGGCACCTTGAACACTGAAGCTTTCTTT
TRBJ1-2 | - | many | TRBV30 | CAWSVGTYGYTF | TGTGCCTGGAGTGTGGGAACCTATGGCTACACCTTC
TRBJ1-2 | - | - | TRBV10-3 | CAISESQDSRGYTF | TGTGCCATCAGTGAGAGTCAGGACAGTCGTGGCTACACCTTC
TRBJ2-7 | - | - | TRBV5-1 | CASSLDWLYEQYF | TGCGCCAGCAGCTTGGACTGGCTCTACGAGCAGTACTTC
TRBJ1-2 | - | few | TRBV20-1 | CSAREQQGYYGYTF | TGCAGTGCTAGAGAACAGCAGGGGTATTATGGCTACACCTTC
TRBJ1-2 | TRBD1 | - | TRBV6-1 | CASSDGQGINLYGYTF | TGTGCCAGCAGTGACGGACAGGGAATCAACCTCTATGGCTACACCTTC
TRBJ2-2 | TRBD1 | - | TRBV6-2/TRBV6-3 | CASSIQGTNTGELFF | TGTGCCAGCAGTATACAGGGGACGAACACCGGGGAGCTGTTTTTT
TRBJ1-5 | TRBD1 | - | TRBV6-1 | CASIQGQGAQPQHF | TGTGCCAGCATACAAGGACAGGGCGCTCAGCCCCAGCATTTT